This is a list of T cell receptor beta chains from one sample in a study of T cell changes during pregnancy in multiple sclerosis. Clones were sequenced by immunoSEQ multiplex PCR, and TCRdb holds only the in-frame ones, with some missing. Here the sample spans roughly 41,000 clones, 85% to 95% being singletons. Sample: CD8+ T cells from peripheral blood mononuclear cells, taken in the third trimester of pregnancy. All receptors come from a female donor with multiple sclerosis, enrolled in a pregnancy study. Each CDR3 is given with its conserved first and last residue. The order of the fields is V gene, J gene, D gene, clone size, CDR3 DNA, CDR3 protein. A D gene is named only where the DNA matches it firmly. Not all rows give a size; the values are once, few, many and, for expanded clones, a class.

V: TRBV11-2
J: TRBJ2-5
D: TRBD2
size: .
DNA: TGTGCCAGCAGCTTTGTACTAGCGGGGGGGCCCGAGACCCAGTACTTC
CDR3: CASSFVLAGGPETQYF

V: TRBV27
J: TRBJ1-1
D: TRBD1
size: .
DNA: TGTGCCAGCAGTCCCGGGACAGGGGTCACTGAAGCTTTCTTT
CDR3: CASSPGTGVTEAFF

V: TRBV13
J: TRBJ1-1
D: .
size: .
DNA: TGTGCCAGCAGCCATACTACGGAGAACACTGAAGCTTTCTTT
CDR3: CASSHTTENTEAFF

V: TRBV5-6
J: TRBJ2-7
D: .
size: .
DNA: TGTGCCAGCAGCTATTATTCCTACGAGCAGTACTTC
CDR3: CASSYYSYEQYF

V: TRBV13
J: TRBJ1-5
D: TRBD1
size: few
DNA: TGTGCCAGCAGCTTAAGACAGGGAGGTCAGCCCCAGCATTTT
CDR3: CASSLRQGGQPQHF

V: TRBV28
J: TRBJ2-7
D: TRBD2
size: .
DNA: TGTGCCAGCAGCACGACTAGAATAGAAGCGGGAGGTCCCCTGGAGCAGTACTTC
CDR3: CASSTTRIEAGGPLEQYF

V: TRBV5-1
J: TRBJ2-7
D: .
size: .
DNA: TGCGCCAGCAACTCTGGACTCAACTACGAGCAGTACTTC
CDR3: CASNSGLNYEQYF

V: TRBV7-9
J: TRBJ2-7
D: .
size: .
DNA: TGTGCCAGCAGCCTGGGGAGGAGCGAGCAGTACTTC
CDR3: CASSLGRSEQYF

V: TRBV7-9
J: TRBJ1-1
D: .
size: .
DNA: TGTGCCAGCAGCCCCCGGGGTGTCGGGAACACTGAAGCTTTCTTT
CDR3: CASSPRGVGNTEAFF

V: TRBV7-9
J: TRBJ1-1
D: .
size: .
DNA: TGTGCCAGCAGCTTAGATGAGGGGAACACTGAAGCTTTCTTT
CDR3: CASSLDEGNTEAFF

V: TRBV19
J: TRBJ2-7
D: .
size: .
DNA: TGTGCCAGTACGGGTCTCACCCCGGAGCAGTACTTC
CDR3: CASTGLTPEQYF

V: TRBV19
J: TRBJ2-1
D: TRBD2
size: .
DNA: TGTGCCAGTAGTATGGGAGCGGCTAGCGGGTACAATGAGCAGTTCTTC
CDR3: CASSMGAASGYNEQFF

V: TRBV7-9
J: TRBJ1-3
D: .
size: .
DNA: TGTGCCAGCAGCGCATTGAGGGCGCGGGGAAACACCATATATTTT
CDR3: CASSALRARGNTIYF

V: TRBV28
J: TRBJ2-1
D: .
size: .
DNA: TGTGCCAGCAGTTTGGGGCGGGACCCTGTGCATGAGCAGTTCTTC
CDR3: CASSLGRDPVHEQFF

V: TRBV28
J: TRBJ1-4
D: TRBD1
size: .
DNA: TGTGCCAGCAGTCGGACTAGGGGGACAGGGGAAAAACTGTTTTTT
CDR3: CASSRTRGTGEKLFF

V: TRBV14
J: TRBJ2-1
D: .
size: once
DNA: TGTGCCAGCAGCCATTCTGCCAGGGGTAGCAATGAGCAGTTCTTC
CDR3: CASSHSARGSNEQFF

V: TRBV6-5
J: TRBJ2-1
D: TRBD2
size: .
DNA: TGTGCCAGCGGAGAGCGGGAGAACTCCTACAATGAGCAGTTCTTC
CDR3: CASGERENSYNEQFF